One T cell receptor (beta chain) is described in this entry. Germline V gene data show CDR1 as KGHSH and CDR2 as LQKENI. The length of the CDR3 is 12 residues. V lost 5 bases, J lost 8 bases, and 2 bases stayed unmatched. These data originate in a study of blood T cell repertoires in COVID-19. Overall study: The analysed material was cDNA or gDNA that came from T cells, B-cell-depleted T cells, or PBMCs.

Clones were sequenced by immunoSEQ multiplex PCR, and TCRdb holds only the in-frame ones, with some missing. Here the sample spans under 350,000 clones, over 75% being singletons. Sequencing was carried out using peripheral blood. The genes are TRBV18 and TRBJ2-1; 8 nucleotides match TRBD2. The TCR sequence derives from a human donor in a cohort sampled during active COVID-19. The CDR3 sequence: CASSFGGDEQFF. CDR3 in DNA: TGTGCCAGCTCATTCGGGGGGGATGAGCAGTTCTTC.